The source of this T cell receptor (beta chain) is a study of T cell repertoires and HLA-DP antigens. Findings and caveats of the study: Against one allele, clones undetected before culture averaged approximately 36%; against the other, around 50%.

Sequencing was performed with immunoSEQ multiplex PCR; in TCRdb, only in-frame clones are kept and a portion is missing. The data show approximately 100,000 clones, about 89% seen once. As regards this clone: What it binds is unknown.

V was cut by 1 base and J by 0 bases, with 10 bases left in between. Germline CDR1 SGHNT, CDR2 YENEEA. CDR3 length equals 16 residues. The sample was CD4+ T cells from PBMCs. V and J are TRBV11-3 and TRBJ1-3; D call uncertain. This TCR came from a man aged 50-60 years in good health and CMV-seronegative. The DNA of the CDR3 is TGTGCCAGCAGCTTAGGAGACCCCAGCTCTGGAAACACCATATATTTT. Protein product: CASSLGDPSSGNTIYF.